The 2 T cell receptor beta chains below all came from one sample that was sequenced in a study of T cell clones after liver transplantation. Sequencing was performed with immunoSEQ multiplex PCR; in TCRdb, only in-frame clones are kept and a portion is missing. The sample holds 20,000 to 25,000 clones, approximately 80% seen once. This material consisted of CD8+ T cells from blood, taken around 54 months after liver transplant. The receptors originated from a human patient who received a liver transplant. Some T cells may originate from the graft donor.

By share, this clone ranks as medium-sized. The CDR3 region is CASSVEQASREQYF. The CDR3 bases are TGTGCCAGCAGCGTAGAACAGGCGAGTAGGGAGCAGTACTTC. This chain connects TRBV9 to TRBJ2-7; D is possibly TRBD1 (5 bases). Germline V gene data show CDR1 as SGDLS and CDR2 as YYNGEE. The CDR3 has 14 amino acids. The V end was cut by 0 bases, the J end by 7 bases, with 14 bases between.

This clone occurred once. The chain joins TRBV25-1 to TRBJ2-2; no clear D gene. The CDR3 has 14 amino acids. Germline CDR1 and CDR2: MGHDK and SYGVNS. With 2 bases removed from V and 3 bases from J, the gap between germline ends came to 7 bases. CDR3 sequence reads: CASSEGRYTGELFF. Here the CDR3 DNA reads TGTGCCAGCAGTGAAGGACGCTACACCGGGGAGCTGTTTTTT.